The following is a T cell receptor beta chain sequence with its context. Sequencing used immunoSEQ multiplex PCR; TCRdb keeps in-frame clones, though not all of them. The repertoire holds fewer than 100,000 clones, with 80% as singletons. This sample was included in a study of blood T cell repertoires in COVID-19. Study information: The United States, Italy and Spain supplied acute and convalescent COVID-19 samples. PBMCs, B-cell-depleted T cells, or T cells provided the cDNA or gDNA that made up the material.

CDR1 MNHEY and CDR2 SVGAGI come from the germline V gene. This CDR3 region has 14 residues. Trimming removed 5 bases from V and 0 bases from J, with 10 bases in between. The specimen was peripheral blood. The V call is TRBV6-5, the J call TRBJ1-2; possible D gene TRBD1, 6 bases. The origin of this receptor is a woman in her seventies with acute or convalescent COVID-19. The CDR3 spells CASSRQAANYGYTF. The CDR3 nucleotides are TGTGCCAGCAGTAGACAGGCAGCTAACTATGGCTACACCTTC.